This TCR beta chain was observed in a study of vaccination effects on CD4 cells after COVID-19. Study context: Post-vaccine sampling occurred a median 72 days after the second dose.

TCRdb keeps only in-frame clones here, not all; method: immunoSEQ multiplex PCR. The table lists around 69,000 clones, roughly 80% of them singletons. About this clone: Its target is unknown.

Scientists isolated CD4+ T cells after a roughly 10-day culture period ended. Participants each got two BNT162b2 or mRNA-1273 vaccine doses. The clonotype originates from a human donor who received a COVID-19 vaccine. Sequencing used CD4+ T cells from PBMCs cultured without peptide, obtained after COVID-19 vaccination.

CDR3 protein: CASSYRDRRLNTEAFF. CDR3 in DNA: TGTGCCAGCAGTTACCGGGACAGGAGACTGAACACTGAAGCTTTCTTT. V gene TRBV6-2 or TRBV6-3 combines with J gene TRBJ1-1, with TRBD1 matching 8 bases. Germline CDR1 and CDR2: MNHEY and SVGEGT. V was clipped by 2 bases and J by 0 bases; unmatched bases: 5. This CDR3 is built from 16 residues.